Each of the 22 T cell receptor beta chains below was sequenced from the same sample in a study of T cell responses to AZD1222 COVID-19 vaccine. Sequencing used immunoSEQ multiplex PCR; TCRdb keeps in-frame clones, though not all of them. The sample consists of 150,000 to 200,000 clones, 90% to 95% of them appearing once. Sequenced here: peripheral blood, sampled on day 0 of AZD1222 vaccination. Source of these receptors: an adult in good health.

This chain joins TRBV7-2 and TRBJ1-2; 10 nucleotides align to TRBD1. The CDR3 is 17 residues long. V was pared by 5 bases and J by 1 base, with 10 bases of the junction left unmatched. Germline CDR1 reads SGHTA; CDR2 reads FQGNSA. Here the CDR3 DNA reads TGTGCCAGCAGCCCAACCGGACAGGGGGGCAATAACTATGGCTACACCTTC. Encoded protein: CASSPTGQGGNNYGYTF.

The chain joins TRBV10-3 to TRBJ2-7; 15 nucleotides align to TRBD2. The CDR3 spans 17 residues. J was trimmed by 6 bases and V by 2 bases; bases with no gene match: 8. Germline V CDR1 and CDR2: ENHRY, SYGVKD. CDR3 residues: CAISEGIGTSGRTEQYF. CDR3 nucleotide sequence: TGTGCCATCAGTGAGGGGATAGGGACTAGCGGGAGGACCGAGCAGTACTTC.

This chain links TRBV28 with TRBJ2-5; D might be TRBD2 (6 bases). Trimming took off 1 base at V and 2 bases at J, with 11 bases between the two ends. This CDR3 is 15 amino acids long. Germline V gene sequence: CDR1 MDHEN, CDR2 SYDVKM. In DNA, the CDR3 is TGTGCCAGCAGTTTATTGGCGGGACCTCAAGAGACCCAGTACTTC. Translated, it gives CASSLLAGPQETQYF.

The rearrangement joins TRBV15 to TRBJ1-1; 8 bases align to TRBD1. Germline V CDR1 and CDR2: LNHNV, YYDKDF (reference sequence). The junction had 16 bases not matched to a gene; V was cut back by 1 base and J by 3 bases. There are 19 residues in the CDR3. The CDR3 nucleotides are TGTGCCACCAGCAGAGTATTTTATTGGGCAGGGGGCAAGGACACTGAAGCTTTCTTT. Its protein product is CATSRVFYWAGGKDTEAFF. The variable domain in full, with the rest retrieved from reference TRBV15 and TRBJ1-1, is DAMVIQNPRYQVTQFGKPVTLSCSQTLNHNVMYWYQQKSSQAPKLLFHYYDKDFNNEADTPDNFQSRRPNTSFCFLDIRSPGLGDTAMYLCATSRVFYWAGGKDTEAFFGQGTRLTVV.

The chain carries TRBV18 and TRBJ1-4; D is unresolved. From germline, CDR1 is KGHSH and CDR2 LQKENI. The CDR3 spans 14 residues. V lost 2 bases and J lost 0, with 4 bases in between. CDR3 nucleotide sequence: TGTGCCAGCTCACCATCGACAACTAATGAAAAACTGTTTTTT. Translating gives CASSPSTTNEKLFF.

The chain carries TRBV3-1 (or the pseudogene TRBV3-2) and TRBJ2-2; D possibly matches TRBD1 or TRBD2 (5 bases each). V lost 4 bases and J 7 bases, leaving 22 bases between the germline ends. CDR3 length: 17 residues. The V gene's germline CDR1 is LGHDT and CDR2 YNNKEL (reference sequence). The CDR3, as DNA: TGTGCCAGCAGCCCTCTGAGGGTGGGGGTGAGAGGCGGGGAGCTGTTTTTT. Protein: CASSPLRVGVRGGELFF.

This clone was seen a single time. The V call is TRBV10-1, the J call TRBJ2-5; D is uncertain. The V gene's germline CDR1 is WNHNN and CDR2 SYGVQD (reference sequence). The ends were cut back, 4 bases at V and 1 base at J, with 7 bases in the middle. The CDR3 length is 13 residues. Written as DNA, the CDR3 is TGCGCCAGCAGTGTATCGGTCCAAGAGACCCAGTACTTC. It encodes CASSVSVQETQYF.

The CDR3 DNA follows: TGTGCCAGCAGTTTAACGGTGGTGGGCAATCAGCCCCAGCATTTT. This encodes CASSLTVVGNQPQHF. The chain joins TRBV28 to TRBJ1-5; D gene unclear. This CDR3 contains 15 residues. CDR1 and CDR2 (germline): MDHEN, SYDVKM. The germline V and J ends were trimmed by 2 bases and 2 bases, with 10 bases remaining between them.

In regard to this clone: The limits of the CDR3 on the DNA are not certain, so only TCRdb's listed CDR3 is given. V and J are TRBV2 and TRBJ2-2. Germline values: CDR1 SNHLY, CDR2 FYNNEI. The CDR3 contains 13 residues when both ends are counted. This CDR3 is CASILGLAGELFF.

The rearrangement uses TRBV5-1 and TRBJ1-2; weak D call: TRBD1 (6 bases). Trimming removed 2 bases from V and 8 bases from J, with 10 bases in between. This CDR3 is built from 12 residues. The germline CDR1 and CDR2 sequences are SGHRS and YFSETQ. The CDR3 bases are TGCGCCAGCAGCTTTACAGGGCTAGGCTACACCTTC. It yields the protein CASSFTGLGYTF.

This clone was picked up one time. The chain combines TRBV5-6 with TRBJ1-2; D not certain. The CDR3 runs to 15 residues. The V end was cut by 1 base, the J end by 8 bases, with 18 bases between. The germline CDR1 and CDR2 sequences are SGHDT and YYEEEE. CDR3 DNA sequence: TGTGCCAGCAGCTTGATACTCTCATCGGCGGTGGGCTACACCTTC. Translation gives CASSLILSSAVGYTF.

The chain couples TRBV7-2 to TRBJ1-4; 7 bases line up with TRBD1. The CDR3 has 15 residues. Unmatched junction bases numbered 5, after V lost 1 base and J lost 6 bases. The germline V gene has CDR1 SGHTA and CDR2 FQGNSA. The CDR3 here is CASSLVDRAHEKLFF. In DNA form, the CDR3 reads TGTGCCAGCAGCTTAGTCGACAGGGCTCATGAAAAACTGTTTTTT.

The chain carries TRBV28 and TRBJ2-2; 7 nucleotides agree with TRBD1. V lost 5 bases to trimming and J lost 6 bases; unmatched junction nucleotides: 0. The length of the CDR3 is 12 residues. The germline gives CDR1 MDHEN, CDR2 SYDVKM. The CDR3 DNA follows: TGTGCCAGCAGTAGGGGGCCCGGGGAGCTGTTTTTT. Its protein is CASSRGPGELFF.

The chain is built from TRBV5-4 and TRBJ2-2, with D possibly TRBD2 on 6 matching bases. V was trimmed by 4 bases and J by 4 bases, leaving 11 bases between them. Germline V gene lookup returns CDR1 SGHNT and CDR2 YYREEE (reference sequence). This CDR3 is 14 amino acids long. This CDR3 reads CASSMGLGTGELFF. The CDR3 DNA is TGTGCCAGCAGCATGGGACTCGGCACCGGGGAGCTGTTTTTT.

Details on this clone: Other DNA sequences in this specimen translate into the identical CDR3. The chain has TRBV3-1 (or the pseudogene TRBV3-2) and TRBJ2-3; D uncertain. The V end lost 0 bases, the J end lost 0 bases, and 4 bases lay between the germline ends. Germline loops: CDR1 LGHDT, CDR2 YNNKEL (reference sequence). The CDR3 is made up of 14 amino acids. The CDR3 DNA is TGTGCCAGCAGCCAAGATCTTAGCACAGATACGCAGTATTTT. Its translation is CASSQDLSTDTQYF.

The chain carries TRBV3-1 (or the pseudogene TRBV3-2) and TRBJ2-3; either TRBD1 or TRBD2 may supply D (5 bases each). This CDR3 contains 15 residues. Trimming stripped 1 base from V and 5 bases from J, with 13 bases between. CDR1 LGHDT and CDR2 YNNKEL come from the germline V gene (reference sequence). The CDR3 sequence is CASSQGAGAGDTQYF. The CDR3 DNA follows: TGTGCCAGCAGCCAAGGGGCCGGGGCCGGAGATACGCAGTATTTT.

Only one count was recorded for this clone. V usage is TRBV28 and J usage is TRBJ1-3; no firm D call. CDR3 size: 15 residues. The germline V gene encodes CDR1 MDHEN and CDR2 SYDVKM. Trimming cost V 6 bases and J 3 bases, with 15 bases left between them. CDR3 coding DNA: TGTGCCAGCAGGGCCCCCCGGAAGGATGGAAACACCATATATTTT. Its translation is CASRAPRKDGNTIYF.

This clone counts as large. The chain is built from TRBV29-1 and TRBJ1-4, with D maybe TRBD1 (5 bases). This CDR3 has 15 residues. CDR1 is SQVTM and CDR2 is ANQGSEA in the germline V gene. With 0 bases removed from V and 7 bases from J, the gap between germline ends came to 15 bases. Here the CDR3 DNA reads TGCAGCGTTGAAGAGGGGCTGGGAAGGAGTGAAAAACTGTTTTTT. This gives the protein CSVEEGLGRSEKLFF.

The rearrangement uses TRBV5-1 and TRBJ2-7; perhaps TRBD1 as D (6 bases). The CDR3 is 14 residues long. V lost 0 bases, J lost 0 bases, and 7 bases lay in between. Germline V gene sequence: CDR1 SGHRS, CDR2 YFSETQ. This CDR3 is CASSLGRGSYEQYF. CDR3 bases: TGCGCCAGCAGCTTGGGCAGGGGCTCCTACGAGCAGTACTTC.

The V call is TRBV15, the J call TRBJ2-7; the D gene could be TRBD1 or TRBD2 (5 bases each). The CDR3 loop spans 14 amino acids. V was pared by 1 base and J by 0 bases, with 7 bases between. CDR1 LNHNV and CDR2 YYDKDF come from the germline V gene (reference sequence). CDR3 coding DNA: TGTGCCACCAGCAGAGGAGGGGTCTCCTACGAGCAGTACTTC. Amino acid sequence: CATSRGGVSYEQYF.

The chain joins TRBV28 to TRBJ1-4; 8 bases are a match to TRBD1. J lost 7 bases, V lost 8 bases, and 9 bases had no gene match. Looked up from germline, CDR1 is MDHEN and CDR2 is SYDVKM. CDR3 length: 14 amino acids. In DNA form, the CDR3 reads TGTGCCAGCGGGTGGACAGGGCGAGGTGAAAAACTGTTTTTT. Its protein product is CASGWTGRGEKLFF.

The CDR3 nucleotides are TGTGCCAGCAGCGTTTTAGGCAACGGGGGCTCACCCCTCCACTTT. The encoded protein is CASSVLGNGGSPLHF. The V call is TRBV7-6, the J call TRBJ1-6; TRBD1 might be the D (6 bases). The CDR3 loop spans 15 amino acids. Trimming cost V 5 bases and J 10 bases, with 18 bases left between them. Germline V lookup: CDR1 SGHVS, CDR2 FNYEAQ.